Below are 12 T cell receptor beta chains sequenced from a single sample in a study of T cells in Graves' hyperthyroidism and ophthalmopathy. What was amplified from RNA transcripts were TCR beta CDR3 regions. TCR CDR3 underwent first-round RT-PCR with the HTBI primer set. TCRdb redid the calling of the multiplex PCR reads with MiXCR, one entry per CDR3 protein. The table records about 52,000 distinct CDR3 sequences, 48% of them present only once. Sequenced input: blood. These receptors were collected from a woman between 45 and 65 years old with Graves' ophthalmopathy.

For the CDR3, the DNA is TGTGCCATTGGACAGGAACTAGACTATGGCTACACCTTC. This encodes CAIGQELDYGYTF. The gene calls are TRBV6-6 and TRBJ1-2; 7 bases align to TRBD1. Trimming took 10 bases from V and 3 from J; bases not matched to a gene: 8. Germline-derived CDR1 and CDR2 are MNHNY and SVGAGI (reference sequence). The CDR3 totals 13 residues.

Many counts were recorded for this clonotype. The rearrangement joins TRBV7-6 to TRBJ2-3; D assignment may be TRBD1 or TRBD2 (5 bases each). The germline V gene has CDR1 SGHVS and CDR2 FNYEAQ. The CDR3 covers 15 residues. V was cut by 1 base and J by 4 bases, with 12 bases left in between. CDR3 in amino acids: CASSLVVGVADTQYF. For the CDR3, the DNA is TGTGCCAGCAGCTTAGTGGTGGGGGTCGCAGATACGCAGTATTTT.

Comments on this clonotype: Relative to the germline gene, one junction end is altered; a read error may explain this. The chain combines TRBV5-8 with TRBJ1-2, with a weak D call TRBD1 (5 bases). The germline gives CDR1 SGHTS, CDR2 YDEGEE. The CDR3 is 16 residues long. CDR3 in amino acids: CASSLIGTGDNYDYTF. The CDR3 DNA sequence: TGTGCCAGCAGCTTGATCGGGACTGGAGATAACTATGACTACACCTTC.

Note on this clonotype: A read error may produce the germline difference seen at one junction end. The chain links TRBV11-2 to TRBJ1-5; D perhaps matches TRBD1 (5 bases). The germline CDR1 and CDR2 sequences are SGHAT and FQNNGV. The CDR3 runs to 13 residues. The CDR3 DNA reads TGCGCCAGCAGCGGGGCTAGCAATCAGCCCCAGCATTTT. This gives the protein CASSGASNQPQHF. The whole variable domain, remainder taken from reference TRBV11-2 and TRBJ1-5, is EAGVAQSPRYKIIEKRQSVAFWCNPISGHATLYWYQQILGQGPKLLIQFQNNGVVDDSQLPKDRFSAERLKGVDSTLKIQPAKLEDSAVYLCASSGASNQPQHFGDGTRLSIL.

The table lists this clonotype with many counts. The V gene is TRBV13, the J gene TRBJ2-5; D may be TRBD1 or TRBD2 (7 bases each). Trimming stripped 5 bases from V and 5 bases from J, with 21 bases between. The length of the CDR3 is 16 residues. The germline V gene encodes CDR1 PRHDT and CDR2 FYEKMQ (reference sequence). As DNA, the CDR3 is TGTGCCAGCAGCGTATACGGGACAGCCGGGGGGGAGACCCAGTACTTC. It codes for CASSVYGTAGGETQYF.

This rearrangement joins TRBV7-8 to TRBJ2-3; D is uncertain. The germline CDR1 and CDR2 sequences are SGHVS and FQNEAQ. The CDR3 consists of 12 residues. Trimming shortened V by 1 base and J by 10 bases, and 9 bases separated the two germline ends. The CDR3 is CASSLGWNAQYF. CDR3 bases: TGTGCCAGCAGCTTAGGGTGGAACGCGCAGTATTTT.

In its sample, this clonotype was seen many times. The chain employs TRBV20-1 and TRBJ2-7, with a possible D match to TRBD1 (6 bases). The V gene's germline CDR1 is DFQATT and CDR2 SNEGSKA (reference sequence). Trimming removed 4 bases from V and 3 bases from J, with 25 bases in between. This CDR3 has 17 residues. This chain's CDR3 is CSAKVTPQGSLVYEQYF. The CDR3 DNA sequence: TGCAGTGCTAAAGTAACCCCACAGGGATCCCTCGTCTACGAGCAGTACTTC.

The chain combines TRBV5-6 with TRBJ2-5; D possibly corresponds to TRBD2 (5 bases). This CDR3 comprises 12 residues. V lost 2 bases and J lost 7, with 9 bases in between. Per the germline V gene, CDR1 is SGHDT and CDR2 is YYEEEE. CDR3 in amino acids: CASSFARGTQYF. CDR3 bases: TGTGCCAGCAGCTTTGCCCGGGGGACCCAGTACTTC.

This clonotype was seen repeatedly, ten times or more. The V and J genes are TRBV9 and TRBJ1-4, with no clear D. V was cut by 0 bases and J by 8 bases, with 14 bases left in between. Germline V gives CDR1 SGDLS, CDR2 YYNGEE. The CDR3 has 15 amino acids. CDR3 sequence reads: CASSVGHFQREKLFF. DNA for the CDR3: TGTGCCAGCAGCGTAGGACATTTTCAGAGGGAAAAACTGTTTTTT.

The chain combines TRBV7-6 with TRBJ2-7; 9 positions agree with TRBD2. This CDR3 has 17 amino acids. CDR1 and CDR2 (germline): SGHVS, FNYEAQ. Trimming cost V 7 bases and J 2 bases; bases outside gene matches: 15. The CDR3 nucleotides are TGTGCCAGCACCCCTTCTAGCGGGACCCGGGGGGCCTACGAGCAGTACTTC. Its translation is CASTPSSGTRGAYEQYF. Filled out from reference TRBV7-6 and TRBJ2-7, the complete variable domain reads GAGVSQSPRYKVTKRGQDVALRCDPISGHVSLYWYRQALGQGPEFLTYFNYEAQQDKSGLPNDRFSAERPEGSISTLTIQRTEQRDSAMYRCASTPSSGTRGAYEQYFGPGTRLTVT.

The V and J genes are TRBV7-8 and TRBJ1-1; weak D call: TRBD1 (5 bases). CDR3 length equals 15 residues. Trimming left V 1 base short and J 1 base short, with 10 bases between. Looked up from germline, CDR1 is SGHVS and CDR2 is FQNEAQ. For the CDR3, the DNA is TGTGCCAGCAGCTTAGTGGGGCAGGGGAACACTGAAGCTTTCTTT. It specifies CASSLVGQGNTEAFF.

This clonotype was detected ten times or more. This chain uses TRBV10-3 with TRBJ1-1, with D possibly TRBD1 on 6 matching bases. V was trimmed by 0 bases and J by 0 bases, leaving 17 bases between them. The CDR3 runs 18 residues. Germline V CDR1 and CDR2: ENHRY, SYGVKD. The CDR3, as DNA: TGTGCCATCAGTGAGTCGTTTACCCAGGGGAACATGAACACTGAAGCTTTCTTT. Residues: CAISESFTQGNMNTEAFF.